Below, 28 T cell receptor beta chains from the same sample are listed, as sequenced in a study of vaccination effects on CD4 cells after COVID-19. Before any sequencing was done, the ViraFEST assay used viral peptide pools to expand antigen-specific CD4+ T cells. Cells that had been cultured for approximately eleven days were the source of isolated CD4+ T cells. No antigen has been identified for these receptors. TCRdb's copy holds only in-frame clones and misses some; the assay was immunoSEQ multiplex PCR. The sample lists approximately 30,000 clones, roughly 62% occurring once. The starting material was CD4+ T cells from PBMCs cultured with HCoV-229E spike peptides, obtained before COVID-19 vaccination. The origin of the receptors is a human donor who received a COVID-19 vaccine.

The V call is TRBV5-1, the J call TRBJ2-3; D is undetermined. The germline V and J ends were trimmed by 1 base and 4 bases, with 10 bases remaining between them. Per germline, CDR1 SGHRS and CDR2 YFSETQ. The CDR3 is 14 amino acids. CDR3 amino acids: CASSLTPWADTQYF. CDR3 bases: TGCGCCAGCAGCTTGACCCCATGGGCAGATACGCAGTATTTT.

This clone has a single count. The V gene is TRBV9, the J gene TRBJ2-2, with TRBD2 identical over 7 bases. Germline CDR1 is SGDLS and CDR2 is YYNGEE. Unmatched junction bases numbered 9, after V lost 3 bases and J lost 4 bases. The CDR3 runs 16 residues. The CDR3, as DNA: TGTGCCAGCAGCGCCAGAGATGGGGGGGGCACCGGGGAGCTGTTTTTT. It specifies CASSARDGGGTGELFF.

This clone was counted once. The V and J genes are TRBV6-6 and TRBJ2-7, with no clear D. The ends were cut back, 2 bases at V and 8 bases at J, with 13 bases in the middle. Germline V gene data show CDR1 as MNHNY and CDR2 as SVGAGI (reference sequence). The CDR3 has 13 amino acids. This CDR3 reads CASSYPTSLKQYF. For the CDR3, the DNA is TGTGCCAGCAGTTACCCGACAAGCCTTAAGCAGTACTTC.

This clone was observed a single time. The rearrangement links TRBV4-1 to TRBJ2-5, with 7 bases matching TRBD1. Germline V gives CDR1 MGHRA, CDR2 YSYEKL. With 6 bases clipped from V and 5 bases from J, the junction kept 9 bases outside the gene matches. This CDR3 region has 14 residues. This CDR3 reads CASSQTGAVETQYF. In DNA form, the CDR3 reads TGCGCCAGCAGTCAAACAGGGGCAGTGGAGACCCAGTACTTC.

This clone was counted once. The CDR3 protein is CASNRFEGTSGREQYF. CDR3 coding DNA: TGTGCCAGCAATCGATTTGAGGGGACTAGCGGGAGGGAGCAGTACTTC. This chain joins TRBV28 and TRBJ2-7, with TRBD2 matching over 15 bases. Germline V gene sequence: CDR1 MDHEN, CDR2 SYDVKM. This CDR3 region has 16 residues. The V segment lost 7 bases and the J segment 7 bases; nucleotides outside the gene matches: 11.

The chain uses TRBV9 and TRBJ2-3, with 9 bases aligning to TRBD2. The V gene end was trimmed by 2 bases and the J gene end by 0 bases; junction bases not matched to a gene: 7. Germline CDR1 SGDLS, CDR2 YYNGEE. The CDR3 has 17 amino acids. The CDR3 sequence is CASSVGSGGISTDTQYF. CDR3 in DNA: TGTGCCAGCAGCGTCGGTAGCGGGGGTATTAGCACAGATACGCAGTATTTT.

This clone was picked up one time. This chain uses TRBV19 with TRBJ1-3; TRBD1 matches at 8 bases. Germline V gene data show CDR1 as LNHDA and CDR2 as SQIVND (reference sequence). The CDR3 sequence is 13 residues long. J was trimmed by 4 bases and V by 7 bases; bases with no gene match: 3. CDR3 DNA: TGTGCCAGTAAGGACAGGGCCGGAAACACCATATATTTT. It codes for CASKDRAGNTIYF.

The chain recombines TRBV20-1 with TRBJ1-5, with D possibly matching TRBD1 (6 bases). Between the trimmed V and J ends, which lost 3 bases and 5 bases, there was a span of 17 bases. Germline assignment: CDR1 DFQATT and CDR2 SNEGSKA (reference sequence). The CDR3 spans 15 residues. CDR3 protein: CSASPPTGGHQPQHF. Here the CDR3 DNA reads TGCAGTGCTAGTCCACCGACGGGGGGCCATCAGCCCCAGCATTTT.

This clone was picked up a small number of times. The J gene is TRBJ1-6, the V gene TRBV27; D gene ambiguous. The V and J ends lost 6 bases and 2 bases respectively, with 5 bases between them. CDR3 length: 13 amino acids. The V gene's germline CDR1 is MNHEY and CDR2 SMNVEV (reference sequence). CDR3 sequence (DNA): TGTGCCAGCAGACAGACCTATAATTCACCCCTCCACTTT. Its translation is CASRQTYNSPLHF.

The chain uses TRBV10-3 and TRBJ2-7, with 8 nucleotides matching TRBD1. The CDR3 extends over 13 amino acids. Trimming cost V 8 bases and J 4 bases; bases outside gene matches: 7. Germline CDR1 ENHRY, CDR2 SYGVKD. The CDR3 here is CAIGTGIFYEQYF. CDR3 nucleotide sequence: TGTGCCATCGGGACAGGTATATTTTACGAGCAGTACTTC.

The chain uses TRBV11-3 and TRBJ2-1, with TRBD1 matching over 8 bases. With 5 bases clipped from V and 0 bases from J, the junction kept 0 bases outside the gene matches. This CDR3 has 14 residues. Germline loops: CDR1 SGHNT, CDR2 YENEEA. The CDR3 DNA reads as TGTGCCAGCAGCACAGGGGGCTCCTACAATGAGCAGTTCTTC. Residues: CASSTGGSYNEQFF.

This chain uses TRBV4-3 with TRBJ2-5; D is undetermined. The CDR3 contains 15 residues. The V end was cut by 3 bases, the J end by 1 base, with 12 bases between. The V gene's germline CDR1 is LGHNA and CDR2 YSLEER. The CDR3 region has the DNA TGCGCCAGCAGCCACCGTTTAGGTCCCCAAGAGACCCAGTACTTC. This encodes CASSHRLGPQETQYF.

This rearrangement joins TRBV7-9 to TRBJ2-1, with no clear D. Germline CDR1 SEHNR, CDR2 FQNEAQ (reference sequence). The CDR3 runs 13 residues. Trimming removed 2 bases from V and 4 bases from J, with 6 bases in between. The CDR3 nucleotides are TGTGCCAGCAGCTTACGAGGTTACAATGAGCAGTTCTTC. It translates to CASSLRGYNEQFF.

As DNA, the CDR3 is TGCAGCGCAGTAGCGGGGCGGGAGACCCAGTACTTC. Its protein product is CSAVAGRETQYF. J is TRBJ2-5 and V is TRBV29-1, with 8 bases matching TRBD2. CDR1 SQVTM and CDR2 ANQGSEA come from the germline V gene. The junction had 6 bases not matched to a gene; V was cut back by 7 bases and J by 5 bases. The CDR3 has 12 amino acids. Full variable domain (remainder filled in from reference TRBV29-1 and TRBJ2-5): SAVISQKPSRDICQRGTSLTIQCQVDSQVTMMFWYRQQPGQSLTLIATANQGSEATYESGFVIDKFPISRPNLTFSTLTVSNMSPEDSSIYLCSAVAGRETQYFGPGTRLLVL.

The chain carries TRBV24-1 and TRBJ2-3; 7 bases line up with TRBD2. CDR1 is KGHDR, CDR2 SFDVKD, per germline. The CDR3 extends over 13 amino acids. Losses at the gene ends were 4 bases for V and 6 bases for J; bases not matched to a gene: 3. The CDR3 region is CATSESGRDTQYF. The CDR3 nucleotides are TGTGCCACCAGTGAATCCGGGAGGGATACGCAGTATTTT.

The rearrangement uses TRBV6-5 and TRBJ2-1; D gene ambiguous. Germline values: CDR1 MNHEY, CDR2 SVGAGI. V was cut by 0 bases and J by 1 base, with 7 bases left in between. The CDR3 runs to 15 residues. The DNA for the CDR3 is TGTGCCAGCAGTTACTCGTGGGTTTCCTACAATGAGCAGTTCTTC. It specifies CASSYSWVSYNEQFF.

The chain carries TRBV5-1 and TRBJ2-7, with 7 bases matching TRBD1. Germline V CDR1 and CDR2: SGHRS, YFSETQ. The CDR3 totals 14 residues. V shed 5 bases and J 2 bases; nucleotides not matched to a gene: 7. CDR3 DNA: TGCGCCAGCAGTTTAGACAGGGCCCCCTACGAGCAGTACTTC. This codes for CASSLDRAPYEQYF.

The CDR3 DNA follows: TGTGCCAGATTCCCGGGACAGCCGAGGTTGGTTGAGCAGTTCTTC. It translates to CARFPGQPRLVEQFF. V is TRBV6-9 and J is TRBJ2-1; 7 bases are a match to TRBD1. The junction had 17 bases not matched to a gene; V was cut back by 9 bases and J by 9 bases. The CDR3 loop spans 15 amino acids. CDR1 and CDR2 from the germline V gene are MNHGY and SVAAGI.

V usage is TRBV28 and J usage is TRBJ1-2, with 7 bases matching TRBD1. Per germline, CDR1 MDHEN and CDR2 SYDVKM. There are 12 residues in the CDR3. J was trimmed by 11 bases and V by 3 bases; bases with no gene match: 6. The CDR3 coding sequence is TGTGCCAGCAGTTTCCTCCAGGGGGAGTACACCTTC. It codes for CASSFLQGEYTF.

This chain connects TRBV14 to TRBJ2-7; no definite D call. Trimming took off 5 bases at V and 0 bases at J, with 14 bases between the two ends. The CDR3 spans 15 residues. Germline values: CDR1 SGHDN, CDR2 FVKESK. CDR3 sequence: CASSRQRTSSYEQYF. As DNA, the CDR3 is TGTGCCAGCAGCAGGCAGCGCACGAGCTCCTACGAGCAGTACTTC.

The CDR3 sequence is CASSLGTSGSSREQFF. CDR3 DNA sequence: TGTGCCAGCAGCTTAGGAACTAGCGGGTCTTCGAGAGAGCAGTTCTTC. V gene TRBV11-2 combines with J gene TRBJ2-1; 9 bases match TRBD2. The CDR3 extends over 16 amino acids. The trim removed 1 base at V and 10 bases at J, leaving 11 bases unmatched. Germline-derived CDR1 and CDR2 are SGHAT and FQNNGV.

The rearrangement joins TRBV6-1 to TRBJ2-7; D is ambiguous. The CDR3 loop spans 16 amino acids. Germline V CDR1 and CDR2: MNHNS, SASEGT. Trimming pared 3 bases from V and 6 bases from J, leaving 21 bases between. For the CDR3, the DNA is TGTGCCAGCAGTGATTTCCCGCCAAGAACAACTGGCGAGCAGTACTTC. Its protein product is CASSDFPPRTTGEQYF.

This chain uses TRBV5-6 with TRBJ1-2; the match to TRBD1 covers 9 bases. Germline V gene sequence: CDR1 SGHDT, CDR2 YYEEEE. Trimming took 0 bases from V and 8 from J; bases not matched to a gene: 11. The CDR3 is made up of 16 amino acids. The CDR3 DNA reads as TGTGCCAGCAGCTTGGGGCCGGGACAGGGCTCCCGCGGCTACACCTTC. Protein: CASSLGPGQGSRGYTF.

This chain links TRBV11-2 with TRBJ2-3, with a weak D call TRBD2 (5 bases). This CDR3 has 15 amino acids. The germline V and J ends were trimmed by 5 bases and 3 bases, with 15 bases remaining between them. Germline V gene lookup returns CDR1 SGHAT and CDR2 FQNNGV. CDR3 in amino acids: CASSQALAITDTQYF. The CDR3 DNA reads TGTGCCAGCAGCCAGGCCTTAGCGATTACAGATACGCAGTATTTT.

V is TRBV6-2 or TRBV6-3 and J is TRBJ2-1, with 10 nucleotides matching TRBD1. This CDR3 spans 15 amino acids. Losses at the gene ends were 5 bases for V and 5 bases for J; bases not matched to a gene: 6. Germline V lookup: CDR1 MNHEY, CDR2 SVGEGT. CDR3 loop: CASSPGTGVDNEQFF. DNA for the CDR3: TGTGCCAGCAGTCCAGGGACAGGGGTCGACAATGAGCAGTTCTTC.

The V call is TRBV3-1 (or the pseudogene TRBV3-2), the J call TRBJ2-7, with D hard to call. V was trimmed by 3 bases and J by 6 bases, leaving 15 bases between them. Germline V gene sequence: CDR1 LGHDT, CDR2 YNNKEL (reference sequence). The length of the CDR3 is 14 residues. The CDR3 loop is CASSHSVVVGEQYF. The CDR3 DNA sequence: TGTGCCAGCAGCCACAGCGTTGTGGTCGGCGAGCAGTACTTC.

V gene TRBV28 combines with J gene TRBJ1-1; D is undetermined. This CDR3 contains 12 residues. Per the germline V gene, CDR1 is MDHEN and CDR2 is SYDVKM. Trimming shortened V by 10 bases and J by 0 bases, and 9 bases separated the two germline ends. DNA for the CDR3: TGTGCCACCAACGGTATGAACACTGAAGCTTTCTTT. Amino acid sequence: CATNGMNTEAFF.

This clone was counted only a few times. The rearrangement joins TRBV11-1 to TRBJ2-2, with 7 bases identical to TRBD1. The CDR3 totals 15 residues. Looked up from germline, CDR1 is SGHAT and CDR2 is FQDESV (reference sequence). The junction had 11 bases not matched to a gene; V was cut back by 7 bases and J by 6 bases. CDR3 sequence reads: CASTLTGPNSGELFF. In DNA, the CDR3 is TGTGCCAGCACCCTGACAGGGCCCAACTCCGGGGAGCTGTTTTTT. Filled out from reference TRBV11-1 and TRBJ2-2, the complete variable domain reads EAEVAQSPRYKITEKSQAVAFWCDPISGHATLYWYRQILGQGPELLVQFQDESVVDDSQLPKDRFSAERLKGVDSTLKIQPAELGDSAMYLCASTLTGPNSGELFFGEGSRLTVL.